Reported below is one TCR beta chain. What it binds is unknown. The sample is drawn from a study of cytomegalovirus exposure and HLA in healthy donors. For the study at large: HLA-typed donors contributed some 87 million unique TCRs, which were held in an early data release.

Study-wide results and caveats: Fewer N-insertions (relative to the approximately 670-donor mean) were reportedly seen in an Asian-associated ancestry cluster in a later analysis.

In the PCR, 60 Vbeta and 13 Jbeta primers were used. The method was immunoSEQ multiplex PCR; TCRdb's version includes in-frame clones alone and lacks a portion of them. In the table there are around 110,000 clones, approximately 73% of which are singletons. The CDR3 is 13 amino acids. The V end was cut by 10 bases, the J end by 5 bases, with 15 bases between. Germline CDR1 SGHNT, CDR2 YYREEE (reference sequence). This clonotype originated in a young man in good health and CMV-seronegative. Sequences were obtained from PBMCs. The gene calls are TRBV5-4 and TRBJ1-4, with a possible D match to TRBD1 (5 bases). CDR3 amino acids: CAGSTGTNEKLFF. As DNA, the CDR3 is TGTGCCGGATCCACAGGCACGAATGAAAAACTGTTTTTT. The full variable domain, with the rest looked up from reference TRBV5-4 and TRBJ1-4, is ETGVTQSPTHLIKTRGQQVTLRCSSQSGHNTVSWYQQALGQGPQFIFQYYREEENGRGNFPPRFSGLQFPNYSSELNVNALELDDSALYLCAGSTGTNEKLFFGSGTQLSVL.